Included here is one T cell receptor (beta chain) sequence, with context. No antigen is known for it. Every one of the donors was a healthy Caucasian. The CDR3 has 18 residues. CDR1 is DFQATT, CDR2 SNEGSKA, per germline (reference sequence). V was clipped by 0 bases and J by 0 bases, with 15 bases between them. TCRdb used MiXCR to reprocess the 5' RACE reads, holding one entry per CDR3 protein. The sample yields around 220,000 distinct CDR3 sequences, over 9.5% seen once. This sample is part of a study of identical twins. Study results and caveats: Invariant cells of the MAIT and iNKT types might have partly distorted the zero-insertion analyses. Monozygotic twins shared more out-of-frame TCR alpha than recombination models predicted.

This TCR was recovered from a man aged 50 to 59 in good health. The V and J genes are TRBV20-1 and TRBJ2-6, with D possibly called TRBD1 or TRBD2 (7 bases each). Sample: memory T cells sorted from blood. For the CDR3, the DNA is TGCAGTGCTAGAGATCTGGGCAGGGGGGGCTCTGGGGCCAACGTCCTGACTTTC. This codes for CSARDLGRGGSGANVLTF.